This T cell receptor beta chain was found in a study of cytomegalovirus exposure and HLA in healthy donors. General observations from the study: What a later analysis showed was that several of the most significant clusters appeared linked to common viral pathogens.

The J segment lost 4 bases and the V segment lost 4 bases, leaving 19 bases of the junction unmatched. Germline V gene lookup returns CDR1 KGHSH and CDR2 LQKENI. This CDR3 is 19 amino acids long. The PCR contained 60 Vbeta and 13 Jbeta primers. The data were produced by immunoSEQ multiplex PCR, yet TCRdb's version contains in-frame clones alone and is incomplete. Here the sample spans 110,000 to 150,000 clones, about four fifths being singletons. To note about this clone: Its specificity is unknown.

Sequencing was carried out using PBMCs. The genes are TRBV18 and TRBJ2-1; 7 nucleotides match TRBD1. This clonotype originated in a man under 40 in good health and CMV-seronegative. DNA of the CDR3: TGTGCCAGCTCACTCAATACCATTCGCCACGGGACAGAGTACAATGAGCAGTTCTTC. It translates to CASSLNTIRHGTEYNEQFF.